This T cell receptor (beta chain) comes out of a study of spatial heterogeneity in lung cancer. The time point was: blood at routine non-recurrence follow-up after resection. Sequencing covered unsorted whole RNA taken from tumor, nontumor lung or frozen PBMC. TCRdb re-called the 5' RACE reads through MiXCR, storing one row per CDR3 protein. The repertoire holds roughly 120,000 distinct CDR3 sequences, with 12% as singletons. The sample holds many counts of this clonotype. CDR1 is SGHAT, CDR2 FQNNGV, per germline. The V and J ends lost 5 bases and 8 bases respectively, with 21 bases between them. The CDR3 totals 15 residues.

The chain couples TRBV11-2 to TRBJ1-2; D not resolved. The input for sequencing was PBMCs, taken at follow-up. This clonotype originated in a male donor with early-stage non-small cell lung cancer. As DNA, the CDR3 is TGTGCCAGCAGCCCATCTGCGGCGGGGTATGACGGCTACACCTTC. This gives the protein CASSPSAAGYDGYTF.